Reported below is one TCR beta chain. The antigen remains unidentified. With a J-beta primer mix and a sample-barcoded 5' primer, a second PCR ran about 6 to 11 cycles. TCRdb fed the 5' RACE reads into MiXCR, producing one record per CDR3 protein. The top ten hold 41% of the sample, which has around 750,000 distinct CDR3 sequences, about 55% seen once. The data derive from a study of blood T cells in healthy people across ages. Study context: Template-switching capture recovered about one barcoded beta molecule per two T cells. Study conclusions and caveats: It was held that the diversity estimates obtained from one million T cells were underestimates. Naive CD4+ cell counts and diversity both ran higher in long-lived than in aged donors.

Germline V lookup: CDR1 MRHNA, CDR2 SNTAGT. Trimming removed 0 bases from V and 2 bases from J, with 12 bases in between. The CDR3 has 16 residues. The donors, all healthy, were Caucasians living in Russia, aged 6 to 90. The chain has TRBV6-4 and TRBJ2-3, with D maybe TRBD1 (6 bases). Sequencing input: blood. This TCR came from a man at least 80 years old in good health. The CDR3 DNA reads TGTGCCAGCAGTGACTCGGCAGGGGACCCCACAGATACGCAGTATTTT. Translating gives CASSDSAGDPTDTQYF.